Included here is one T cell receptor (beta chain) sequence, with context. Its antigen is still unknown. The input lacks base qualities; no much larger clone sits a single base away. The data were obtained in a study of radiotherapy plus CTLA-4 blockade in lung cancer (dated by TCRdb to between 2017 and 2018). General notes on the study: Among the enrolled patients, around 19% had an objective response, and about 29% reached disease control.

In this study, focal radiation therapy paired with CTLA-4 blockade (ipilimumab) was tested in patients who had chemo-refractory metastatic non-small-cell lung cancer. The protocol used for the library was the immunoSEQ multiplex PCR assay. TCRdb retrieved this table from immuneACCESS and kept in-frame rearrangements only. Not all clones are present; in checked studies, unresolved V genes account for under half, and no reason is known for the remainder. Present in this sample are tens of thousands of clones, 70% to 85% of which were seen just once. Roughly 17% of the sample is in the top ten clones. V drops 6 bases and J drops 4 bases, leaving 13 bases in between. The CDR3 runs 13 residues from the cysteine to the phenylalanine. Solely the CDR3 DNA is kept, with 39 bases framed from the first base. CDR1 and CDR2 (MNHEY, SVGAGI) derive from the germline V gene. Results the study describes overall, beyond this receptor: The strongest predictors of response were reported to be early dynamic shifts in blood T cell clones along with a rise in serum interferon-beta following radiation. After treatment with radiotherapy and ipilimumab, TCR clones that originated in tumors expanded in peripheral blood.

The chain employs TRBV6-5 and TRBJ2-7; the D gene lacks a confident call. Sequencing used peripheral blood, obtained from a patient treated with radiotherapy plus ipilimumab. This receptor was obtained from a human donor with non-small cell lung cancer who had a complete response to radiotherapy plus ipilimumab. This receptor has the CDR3 CASRPTMAYEQYF. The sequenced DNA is TGTGCCAGCAGACCCACTATGGCTTACGAGCAGTACTTC.